Listed here is a single T cell receptor beta chain. Its target is unknown. The donors (healthy individuals) were bone marrow donors. This entry belongs to a study of cytomegalovirus exposure and HLA in healthy donors. Overall study results and limits: Per a later analysis, 15,000 to 20,000 TCR beta sequences showed association with HLA alleles at 0.05 false discovery rate.

Both 60 Vbeta primers and 13 Jbeta primers went into the PCR. As processed by the authors: There were around 80 million unique TCR beta chains by a later count, and some 12 million of them were shared. Produced via immunoSEQ multiplex PCR; TCRdb's table is partial and in-frame only. V and J calls and clone size are those listed in that table; D and trimming were worked out from the DNA. Of under 250,000 clones listed, around 80% are singletons. This sequence was found in a boy aged 2 to 10 in good health and CMV-seronegative. Material: PBMCs.

The CDR3 loop reads CASRRIQGVGNQPQHF. The CDR3 DNA reads TGTGCCAGCAGGAGGATACAGGGAGTAGGCAATCAGCCCCAGCATTTT. V and J are TRBV2 and TRBJ1-5, with a possible D match to TRBD1 (6 bases). V shed 6 bases and J shed 2 bases, with 17 bases lying between them. Germline CDR1 and CDR2: SNHLY and FYNNEI. The CDR3 is 16 amino acids. The variable domain in full, with the rest retrieved from reference TRBV2 and TRBJ1-5, is EPEVTQTPSHQVTQMGQEVILRCVPISNHLYFYWYRQILGQKVEFLVSFYNNEISEKSEIFDDQFSVERPDGSNFTLKIRSTKLEDSAMYFCASRRIQGVGNQPQHFGDGTRLSIL.